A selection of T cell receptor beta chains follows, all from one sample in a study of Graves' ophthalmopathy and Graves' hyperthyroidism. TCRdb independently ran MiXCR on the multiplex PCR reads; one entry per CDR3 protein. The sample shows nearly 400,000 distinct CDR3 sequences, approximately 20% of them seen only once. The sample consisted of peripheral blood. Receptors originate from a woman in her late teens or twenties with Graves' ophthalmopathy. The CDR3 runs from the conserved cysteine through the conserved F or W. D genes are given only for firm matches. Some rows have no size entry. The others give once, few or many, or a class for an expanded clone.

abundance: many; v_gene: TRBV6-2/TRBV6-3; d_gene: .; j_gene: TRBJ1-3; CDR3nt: TGTGCCAGCAGTTACTCCCTCCCGACAGACTACTCTGGAAACACCATATATTTT; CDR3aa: CASSYSLPTDYSGNTIYF
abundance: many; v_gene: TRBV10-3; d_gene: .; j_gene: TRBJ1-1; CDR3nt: TGTGCCATCAGTGAGTCGGGGAGGGAAGGGCCTGAAGCTTTCTTT; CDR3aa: CAISESGREGPEAFF
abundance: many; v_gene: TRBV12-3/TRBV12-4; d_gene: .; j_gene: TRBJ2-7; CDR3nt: TGTGCCAGCAGTCCCTTTCTGGGGGAGCAGTACTTC; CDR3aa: CASSPFLGEQYF
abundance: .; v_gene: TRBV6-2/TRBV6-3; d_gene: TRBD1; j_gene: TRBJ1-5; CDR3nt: TGTGCCAGCAATGGACAGGGGAATCAGCCCCAGCATTTT; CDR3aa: CASNGQGNQPQHF
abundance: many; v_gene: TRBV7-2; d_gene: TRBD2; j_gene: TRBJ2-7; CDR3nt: TGTGCCAGCAGCTCCTCGACTAGCGGGAGGAATGAGCAGTACTTC; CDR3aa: CASSSSTSGRNEQYF
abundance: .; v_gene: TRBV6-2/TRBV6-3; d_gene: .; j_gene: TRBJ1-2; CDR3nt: TGTGCCAGCAGTTACGATAGACTACTAATCTATGGCTACACCTTC; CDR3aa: CASSYDRLLIYGYTF
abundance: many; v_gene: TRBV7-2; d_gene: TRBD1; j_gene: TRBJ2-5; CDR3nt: TGTGCCAGCAGCCTCGACAGGGGTCAGACCCAGTACTTC; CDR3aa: CASSLDRGQTQYF
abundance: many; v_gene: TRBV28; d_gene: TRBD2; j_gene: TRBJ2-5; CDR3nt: TGTGCCAGCAGAAGGGGACTAGCGGAGACCCAGTACTTC; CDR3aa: CASRRGLAETQYF
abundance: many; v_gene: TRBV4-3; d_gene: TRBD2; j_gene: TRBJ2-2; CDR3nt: TGCGCCAGCAGCCAAGAAGGACTAGCGAACACCGGGGAGCTGTTTTTT; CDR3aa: CASSQEGLANTGELFF
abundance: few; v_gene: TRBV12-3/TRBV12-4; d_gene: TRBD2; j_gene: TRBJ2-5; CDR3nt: TGTGCCAGCAGTTCCGTGGGACTAGCGGGAGGGGAGACCCAGTACTTC; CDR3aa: CASSSVGLAGGETQYF
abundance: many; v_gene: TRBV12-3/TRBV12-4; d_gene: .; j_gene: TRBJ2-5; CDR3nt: TGTGCCAGCAGTTTGATGGAGACCCAGTACTTC; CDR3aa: CASSLMETQYF
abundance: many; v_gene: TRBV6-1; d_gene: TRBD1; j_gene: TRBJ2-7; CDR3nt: TGTGCCAGCAGTGCCCGGGACAGGGGTTACTCCTACGAGCAGTACTTC; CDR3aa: CASSARDRGYSYEQYF
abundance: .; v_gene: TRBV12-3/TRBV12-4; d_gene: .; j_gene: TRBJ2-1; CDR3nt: TGTGCCAGTCGAACAGGGCGGTTTGTCCACAATGAGCAGTTCTTC; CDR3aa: CASRTGRFVHNEQFF
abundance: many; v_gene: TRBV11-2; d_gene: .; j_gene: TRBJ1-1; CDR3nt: TGTGCCAGCAGCCAGGGAGAAGCTTTCTTT; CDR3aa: CASSQGEAFF
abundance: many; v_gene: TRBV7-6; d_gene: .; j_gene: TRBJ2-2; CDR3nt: TGTGCCAGCAGCTTCAAAGAGACAGGCACCGGGGAGCTGTTTTTT; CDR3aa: CASSFKETGTGELFF
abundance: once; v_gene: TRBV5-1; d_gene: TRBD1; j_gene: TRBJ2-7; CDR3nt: TGCGCCAGCAGCGCCGGACAGGGTTCCATCTACGAGCAGTACTTC; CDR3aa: CASSAGQGSIYEQYF
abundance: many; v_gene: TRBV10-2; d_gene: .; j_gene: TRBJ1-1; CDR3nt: TGCGCCAGCAGTGAAGGGGGGGGCACTGAAGCTTTCTTT; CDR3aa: CASSEGGGTEAFF
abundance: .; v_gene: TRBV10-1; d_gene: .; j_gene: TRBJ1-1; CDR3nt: TGCGCCAGCAGTGAGTCACCGGGACTAAAGCCGGTGAACACTGAAGCTTTCTTT; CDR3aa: CASSESPGLKPVNTEAFF
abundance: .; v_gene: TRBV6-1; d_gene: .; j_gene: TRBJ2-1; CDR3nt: TGTGCCAGCACCCCGGGACGCAGCAGGGATGAGCAGTTCTTC; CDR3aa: CASTPGRSRDEQFF
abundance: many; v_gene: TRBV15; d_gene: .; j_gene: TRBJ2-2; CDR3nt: TGTGCCACCAGCAGAGGATCCGGGATCACCGGGGAGCTGTTTTTT; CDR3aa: CATSRGSGITGELFF
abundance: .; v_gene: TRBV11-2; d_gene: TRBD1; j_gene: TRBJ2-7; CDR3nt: TGTGCCAGCAGCATCGGGACAGGGGTCTACGAGCAGTACTTC; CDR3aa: CASSIGTGVYEQYF
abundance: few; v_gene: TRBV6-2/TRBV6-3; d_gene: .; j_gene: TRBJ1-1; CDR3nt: TGTGCCAGCAGTTACTCGTTGTGGAGCACTGAAGCTTTCTTT; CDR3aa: CASSYSLWSTEAFF
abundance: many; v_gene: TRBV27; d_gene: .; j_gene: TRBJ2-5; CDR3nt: TGTGCCAGCTCTCCGGTTGCGGGGGAGACCCAGTACTTC; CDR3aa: CASSPVAGETQYF
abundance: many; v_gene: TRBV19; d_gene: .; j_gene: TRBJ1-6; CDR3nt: TGTGCCAGTACCCTGGGGGGAACTAATTCACCCCTCCACTTT; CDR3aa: CASTLGGTNSPLHF
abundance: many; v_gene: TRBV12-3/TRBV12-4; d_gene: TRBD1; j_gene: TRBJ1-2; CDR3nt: TGTGCCAGCAGTTCGACAGGGACCCGGAGCTATGGCTACACCTTC; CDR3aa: CASSSTGTRSYGYTF
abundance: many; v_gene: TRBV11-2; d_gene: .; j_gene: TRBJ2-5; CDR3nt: TGTGCCAGCAAGAAGACCAGTTCCCCAGAGACCCAGTACTTC; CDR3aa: CASKKTSSPETQYF
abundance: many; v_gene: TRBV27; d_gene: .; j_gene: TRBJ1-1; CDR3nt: TGTGCCAGCAGTGGCCCCAGCAATGAAGCTTTCTTT; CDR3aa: CASSGPSNEAFF
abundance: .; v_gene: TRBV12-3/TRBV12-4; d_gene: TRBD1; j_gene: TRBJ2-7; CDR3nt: TGTGCCAGCAGTCGCCCCGGGACAGGGATCGAGCAGTACTTC; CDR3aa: CASSRPGTGIEQYF
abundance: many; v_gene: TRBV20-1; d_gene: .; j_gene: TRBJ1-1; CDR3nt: TGCAGTGCTGTGACAGATTTGAACACTGAAGCTTTCTTT; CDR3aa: CSAVTDLNTEAFF
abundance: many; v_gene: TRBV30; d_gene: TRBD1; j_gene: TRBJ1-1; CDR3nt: TGTGCCTGGAGTAGCCCCCGACAGGGGCCTAGAGCGTGGTCCGCTGAAGCTTTCTTT; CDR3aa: CAWSSPRQGPRAWSAEAFF
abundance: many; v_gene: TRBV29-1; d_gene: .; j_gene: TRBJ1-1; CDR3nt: TGCAGCGTTCCTAGAGGGGAGACTGAAGCTTTCTTT; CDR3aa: CSVPRGETEAFF
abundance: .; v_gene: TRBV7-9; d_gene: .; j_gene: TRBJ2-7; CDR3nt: TGTGCCAGCAGCTACCGCCTCGGGGGCTACGAGCAGTACTTC; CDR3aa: CASSYRLGGYEQYF
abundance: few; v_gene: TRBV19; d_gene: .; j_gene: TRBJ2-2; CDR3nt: TGTGCCAGTAGTATTACAGGGAGGACCGGGGAGCTGTTTTTT; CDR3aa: CASSITGRTGELFF
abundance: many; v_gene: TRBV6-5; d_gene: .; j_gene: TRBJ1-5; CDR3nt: TGTGCCAGCAGTTACCTCGTGACTCAGCCCCAGCATTTT; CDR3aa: CASSYLVTQPQHF
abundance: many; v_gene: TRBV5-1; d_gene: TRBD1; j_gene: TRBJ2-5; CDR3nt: TGCGCCAGCAGCTTGGATGAGGGGGCATTTGAGACCCAGTACTTC; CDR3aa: CASSLDEGAFETQYF
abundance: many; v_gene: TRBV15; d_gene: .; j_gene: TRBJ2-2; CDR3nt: TGTGCCACCAGTCGGGACTTTAACACCGGGGAGCTGTTTTTT; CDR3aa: CATSRDFNTGELFF
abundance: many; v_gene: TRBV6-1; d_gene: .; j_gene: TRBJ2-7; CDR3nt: TGTGCCAGCAGTGATTCCCTGATGGGGCAGTACTTC; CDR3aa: CASSDSLMGQYF
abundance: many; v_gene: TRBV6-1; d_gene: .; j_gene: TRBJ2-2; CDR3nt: TGTGCCAGCACAAACGGGGGAATGAGCACCGGGGAGCTGTTTTTT; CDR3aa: CASTNGGMSTGELFF
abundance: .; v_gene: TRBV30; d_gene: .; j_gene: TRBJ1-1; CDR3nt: TGTGCCTGGAGTCGGCTGGCGGGGTGGGCTTTCTTT; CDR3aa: CAWSRLAGWAFF
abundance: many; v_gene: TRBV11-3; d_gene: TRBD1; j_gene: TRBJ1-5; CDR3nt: TGTGCCAGCAGCTTAGGTTTGGGGACAGGTAATCGGCAGCCCCAGCATTTT; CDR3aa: CASSLGLGTGNRQPQHF
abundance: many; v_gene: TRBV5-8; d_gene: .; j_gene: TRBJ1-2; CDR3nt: TGTGCCAGCAGCCTACTGTCCAGCTATGGCTACACCTTC; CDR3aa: CASSLLSSYGYTF